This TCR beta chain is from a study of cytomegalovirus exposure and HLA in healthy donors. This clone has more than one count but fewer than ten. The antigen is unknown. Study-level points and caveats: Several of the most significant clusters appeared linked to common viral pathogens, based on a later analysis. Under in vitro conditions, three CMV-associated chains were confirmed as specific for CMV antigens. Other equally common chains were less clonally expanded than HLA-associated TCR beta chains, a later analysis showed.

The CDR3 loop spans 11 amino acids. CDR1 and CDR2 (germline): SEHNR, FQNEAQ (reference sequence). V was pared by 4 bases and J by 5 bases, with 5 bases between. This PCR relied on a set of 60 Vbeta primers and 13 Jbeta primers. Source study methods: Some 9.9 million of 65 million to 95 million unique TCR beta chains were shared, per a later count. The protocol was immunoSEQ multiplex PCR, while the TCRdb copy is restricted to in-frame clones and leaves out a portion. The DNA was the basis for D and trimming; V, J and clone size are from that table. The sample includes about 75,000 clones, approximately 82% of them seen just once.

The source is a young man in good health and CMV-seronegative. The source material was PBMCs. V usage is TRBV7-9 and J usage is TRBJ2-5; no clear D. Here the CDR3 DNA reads TGTGCCAGCAGCTCGGAGGAGACCCAGTACTTC. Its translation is CASSSEETQYF.